This T cell receptor beta chain came from a study of blood T cell repertoires in COVID-19. Some clones are missing from TCRdb's copy, which holds only in-frame ones; the method was immunoSEQ multiplex PCR. The sample records about 280,000 clones, about four fifths being singletons. Sequencing input: peripheral blood. The receptor's source is a woman aged 45-65 years who had recovered from COVID-19.

The CDR3 DNA reads as TGTGCCAGCAGCTCTGGGACTAGCGGATTCACAGATACGCAGTATTTT. Translating gives CASSSGTSGFTDTQYF. The chain has TRBV11-2 and TRBJ2-3; 11 nucleotides match TRBD2. CDR1 SGHAT and CDR2 FQNNGV come from the germline V gene. This CDR3 comprises 16 residues. The junction had 5 bases not matched to a gene; V was cut back by 4 bases and J by 2 bases.